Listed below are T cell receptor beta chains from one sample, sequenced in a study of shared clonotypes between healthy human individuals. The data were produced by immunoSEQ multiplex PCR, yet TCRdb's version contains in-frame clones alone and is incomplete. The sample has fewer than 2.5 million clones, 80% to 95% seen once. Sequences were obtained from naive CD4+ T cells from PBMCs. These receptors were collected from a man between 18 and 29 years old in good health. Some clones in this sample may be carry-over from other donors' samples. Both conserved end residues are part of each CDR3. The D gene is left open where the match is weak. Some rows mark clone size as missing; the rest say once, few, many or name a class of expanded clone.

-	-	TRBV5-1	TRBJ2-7	CASSLAGIGAYEQYF	TGCGCCAGCAGCTTAGCAGGGATTGGGGCCTACGAGCAGTACTTC
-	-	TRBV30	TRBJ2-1	CAWRGFTGSSYNEQFF	TGTGCCTGGAGAGGGTTCACAGGGAGCTCCTACAATGAGCAGTTCTTC
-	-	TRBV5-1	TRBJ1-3	CASRPGLASGNTIYF	TGCGCCAGCAGACCTGGGCTGGCCTCTGGAAACACCATATATTTT
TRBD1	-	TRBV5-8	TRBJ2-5	CASSRGQVVETQYF	TGTGCCAGCAGTCGTGGACAGGTCGTAGAGACCCAGTACTTC
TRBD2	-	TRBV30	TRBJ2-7	CAWTSGVGSYEQYF	TGTGCCTGGACTAGCGGGGTAGGGTCTTACGAGCAGTACTTC
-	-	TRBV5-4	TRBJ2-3	CASSLAAADTQYF	TGTGCCAGCAGCTTGGCAGCGGCAGATACGCAGTATTTT
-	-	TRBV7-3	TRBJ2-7	CASSLGLSSLSEQYF	TGTGCCAGCAGCCTTGGGCTGTCTTCCCTCTCCGAGCAGTACTTC
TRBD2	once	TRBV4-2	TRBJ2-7	CASSQGGTSSYEQYF	TGTGCCAGCAGCCAAGGGGGGACTAGCTCCTACGAGCAGTACTTC
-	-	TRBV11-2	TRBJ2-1	CASSLGWPSSYNEQFF	TGTGCCAGCAGCTTAGGGTGGCCATCTTCCTACAATGAGCAGTTCTTC
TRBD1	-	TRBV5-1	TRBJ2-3	CASSPRQGEDTQYF	TGCGCCAGCAGCCCACGACAGGGGGAAGATACGCAGTATTTT
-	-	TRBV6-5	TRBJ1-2	CASSYLGENGGYTF	TGTGCCAGCAGTTACCTCGGGGAGAATGGTGGCTACACCTTC
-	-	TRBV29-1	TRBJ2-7	CSVEDGFLVGSEQYF	TGCAGCGTTGAAGATGGATTCTTAGTGGGCTCCGAGCAGTACTTC
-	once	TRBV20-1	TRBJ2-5	CSSGTQETQYF	TGCAGTTCCGGTACGCAAGAGACCCAGTACTTC
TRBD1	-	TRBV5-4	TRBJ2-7	CASSIAGQGTYEQYF	TGTGCCAGCAGCATTGCGGGACAGGGCACCTACGAGCAGTACTTC
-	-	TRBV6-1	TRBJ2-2	CASSFDRTYTGELFF	TGTGCCAGCAGTTTCGACAGGACCTACACCGGGGAGCTGTTTTTT
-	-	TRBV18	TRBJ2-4	CASSPDSPAGNIQYF	TGTGCCAGCTCACCCGACAGCCCCGCCGGCAACATTCAGTACTTC
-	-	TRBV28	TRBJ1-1	CASSNPWRGGWSTEAFF	TGTGCCAGCAGTAACCCCTGGAGGGGCGGGTGGAGCACTGAAGCTTTCTTT
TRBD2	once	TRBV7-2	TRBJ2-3	CASSLALITSGRAPDTQYF	TGTGCCAGCAGCTTAGCACTCATAACTAGCGGGAGGGCCCCAGATACGCAGTATTTT